This T cell receptor (beta chain) is from a study of blood T cell repertoires in COVID-19 (dated by TCRdb to the early 2020s). Broadly, across the study: Samples from collaborators originated in the United States, Italy and Spain and spanned both the acute and convalescent phases of COVID-19. The prospective study material was composed of cDNA or gDNA derived from T cells, B-cell-depleted T cells, or PBMCs. Subjects who had been exposed to COVID-19, were actively infected with it, or had recovered from it provided the deeply sampled blood TCRbeta repertoires that made up the dataset. The repertoires were released in a freely available public database meant as a resource for research on the immune response to SARS-CoV-2. The samples were drawn from the first 160 participants of the ongoing ImmuneRACE study and from over a thousand subjects provided by 6 global collaborators. The sample metadata nearly always contained a de-identified subject ID, COVID-19 status, age in years and sex. Where HLA class I and class II types were available, the types were taken from metadata supplied by the sample provider, not from assay-based typing. Beyond this particular receptor, the publication reports: The quantity of clinical and demographic metadata differed by source and by participant and was supplied without curation.

Regarding this clone: It has no known antigen specificity. It has no much larger one-base neighbor in the sample; base qualities were not kept.

TCRbeta CDR3 regions were amplified from genomic DNA by means of the immunoSEQ Assay, a bias-controlled multiplex PCR. In the source study's methods: Within the assay, amplification of reference gene primers was used to estimate how many nucleated cells each sample contained. Sequence reads were collapsed and filtered to measure the absolute abundance of every unique TCRbeta CDR3 rearrangement. Productive Simpson clonality was computed per sample as the square root of Simpson's diversity index over productive rearrangements. Held by TCRdb, this immuneACCESS table contains in-frame sequences only and omits some clones. Under half of the omission traces to an unresolved V gene where checked; the cause of the rest is unknown. V, J and clone size reflect that table, while D and trimming were determined from the DNA. The sample table lists approximately 250,000 clones, over 75% of them with a count of one. The biggest ten clones account for 8.6% of the sample.

CDR1 and CDR2, per the germline V gene, are SGHRS and YFSETQ. V loses 1 base of germline sequence and J loses 1 base, and the interval between the two ends is 8 bases. The CDR3 runs 14 residues from the cysteine to the phenylalanine. The read is trimmed to its CDR3 DNA, 42 bases read in frame from base 1. The collaborating institutions used their own protocols to collect whole blood in K2EDTA tubes. For TCRbeta analysis, collaborators shipped samples as frozen whole blood, isolated PBMCs, or DNA extracted from either of those sample types. The sequenced sample consisted of peripheral blood. The rearranged chain carries TRBV5-1 and TRBJ1-1; tentative D gene TRBD1, with 6 bases matching. The TCR was taken from a human donor in a cohort sampled during active COVID-19. The CDR3 region has the sequence CASSLTGSNTEAFF. In nucleotide form, the sequence is TGCGCCAGCAGCTTGACAGGGTCGAACACTGAAGCTTTCTTT.